What follows are 23 T cell receptor beta chains derived from one specimen sequenced in a study of monozygotic twins with inflammatory bowel disease. Using the 5' RACE reads, TCRdb records one entry per CDR3 protein without DNA. In all, the sample yields roughly 200,000 distinct CDR3 sequences. Sequenced input: blood. These receptor sequences come from a human donor with ulcerative colitis or Crohn's disease, or a healthy co-twin of an affected twin (not recorded which).

The J gene is TRBJ1-5, the V gene TRBV15. Per the germline V gene, CDR1 is LNHNV and CDR2 is YYDKDF (reference sequence). CDR3 length: 19 residues. Here the CDR3 reads CATSRDPPSGLYSNQPQHF.

The chain joins TRBV28 to TRBJ2-7; TCRdb reports TRBD2, a call that lacks DNA to check it against. The CDR3 is 15 amino acids. Per germline, CDR1 MDHEN and CDR2 SYDVKM. CDR3: CASSPGTSGSGEQYF. The full variable domain, rest sourced from reference TRBV28 and TRBJ2-7, is DVKVTQSSRYLVKRTGEKVFLECVQDMDHENMFWYRQDPGLGLRLIYFSYDVKMKEKGDIPEGYSVSREKKERFSLILESASTNQTSMYLCASSPGTSGSGEQYFGPGTRLTVT.

The chain is built from TRBV11-2 and TRBJ2-3; no DNA is available, so the TRBD2 call from TCRdb remains unchecked. Germline V lookup: CDR1 SGHAT, CDR2 FQNNGV. The CDR3 loop spans 16 amino acids. CDR3 loop: CASSFASGASTDTQYF.

The chain couples TRBV5-5 to TRBJ1-4; TCRdb picks TRBD1, but there is no DNA to check that call. CDR1 and CDR2 from the germline V gene are SGHKS and YYEKEE (reference sequence). This CDR3 comprises 13 residues. This CDR3 is CASSVGANEKLFF.

J is TRBJ1-1 and V is TRBV7-9; TCRdb gives TRBD1 as the D gene, but with no DNA this cannot be confirmed. The CDR3 runs 14 residues. Germline CDR1 and CDR2: SEHNR and FQNEAQ (reference sequence). CDR3 sequence reads: CASSLVQVNTEAFF.

The V gene is TRBV3-1, the J gene TRBJ2-2; TCRdb's D gene call, TRBD1, goes unchecked for lack of DNA. CDR1 is LGHDT, CDR2 YNNKEL, per germline (reference sequence). The CDR3 is 20 amino acids. CDR3 in amino acids: CASSQGIWGIGTGNTGELFF.

This chain uses TRBV4-2 with TRBJ2-5. Germline CDR1 is LGHNA and CDR2 is YNFKEQ. The CDR3 runs to 13 residues. The CDR3 loop is CASSQASQETQYF.

The CDR3 sequence: CASSSPPAGNTGELFF. The rearrangement uses TRBV7-9 and TRBJ2-2; the TCRdb D gene call, TRBD2, has no DNA to confirm it. The length of the CDR3 is 16 residues. CDR1 SEHNR and CDR2 FQNEAQ come from the germline V gene (reference sequence).

The chain couples TRBV2 to TRBJ1-4; checking the TCRdb D call of TRBD1 is not possible without DNA. This CDR3 spans 11 amino acids. The germline V gene encodes CDR1 SNHLY and CDR2 FYNNEI. CDR3 sequence reads: CASSRDRGLFF.

J is TRBJ2-1 and V is TRBV5-1; the D call from TCRdb, TRBD2, cannot be confirmed without DNA. Germline V gene lookup returns CDR1 SGHRS and CDR2 YFSETQ. The CDR3 is made up of 17 amino acids. This CDR3 is CASSLVSVAGGPNEQFF.

The rearrangement links TRBV30 to TRBJ1-1. CDR3 size: 13 residues. Per germline, CDR1 GTSNPN and CDR2 SVGIG (reference sequence). The CDR3 reads CAWSYAANTEAFF. Full variable domain (remainder filled in from reference TRBV30 and TRBJ1-1): SQTIHQWPATLVQPVGSPLSLECTVEGTSNPNLYWYRQAAGRGLQLLFYSVGIGQISSEVPQNLSASRPQDRQFILSSKKLLLSDSGFYLCAWSYAANTEAFFGQGTRLTVV.

The chain combines TRBV5-6 with TRBJ2-1; the TCRdb D gene call, TRBD2, has no DNA to confirm it. In germline, CDR1 is SGHDT, CDR2 YYEEEE. The length of the CDR3 is 20 residues. The chain's CDR3 is CASLSQGLAGPVSSYNEQFF.

This chain connects TRBV7-9 to TRBJ1-1; there is no DNA to check the TCRdb D call of TRBD1. Per germline, CDR1 SEHNR and CDR2 FQNEAQ (reference sequence). The CDR3 runs to 14 residues. CDR3 sequence reads: CASTRSGGGTEAFF. Full variable domain (outside the CDR3, taken from reference TRBV7-9 and TRBJ1-1): DTGVSQNPRHKITKRGQNVTFRCDPISEHNRLYWYRQTLGQGPEFLTYFQNEAQLEKSRLLSDRFSAERPKGSFSTLEIQRTEQGDSAMYLCASTRSGGGTEAFFGQGTRLTVV.

V is TRBV30 and J is TRBJ2-2; TCRdb outputs TRBD2, but without DNA this stays unchecked. Germline V gene data show CDR1 as GTSNPN and CDR2 as SVGIG (reference sequence). The CDR3 is 17 residues long. The CDR3 reads CAWRPGLAGYNTGELFF.

This chain connects TRBV7-2 to TRBJ2-2. Germline V gene lookup returns CDR1 SGHTA and CDR2 FQGNSA. This CDR3 is 13 amino acids long. The CDR3 reads CASSLVGAGELFF.

The chain has TRBV4-3 and TRBJ1-5. This CDR3 has 14 amino acids. Germline CDR1 and CDR2: LGHNA and YSLEER. CDR3 amino acids: CASSQDLENQPQHF.

The chain has TRBV6-1 and TRBJ1-3. The germline V gene has CDR1 MNHNS and CDR2 SASEGT. This CDR3 spans 14 amino acids. The CDR3 loop is CASSETRAGNTIYF.

The V and J genes are TRBV5-1 and TRBJ2-1; without DNA, the TCRdb call of TRBD2 cannot be checked. Per germline, CDR1 SGHRS and CDR2 YFSETQ. The CDR3 has 18 amino acids. The chain's CDR3 is CASSLDGLTSGSYNEQFF.

V is TRBV5-1 and J is TRBJ2-5; there is no DNA to check the TCRdb D call of TRBD1. This CDR3 is built from 13 residues. Germline V lookup: CDR1 SGHRS, CDR2 YFSETQ. CDR3: CASSARAQETQYF.

This chain uses TRBV10-3 with TRBJ2-4; TCRdb reports TRBD1, a call that lacks DNA to check it against. This CDR3 region has 15 residues. CDR1 is ENHRY, CDR2 SYGVKD, per germline. Here the CDR3 reads CAISPSGQSKNIQYF.

The chain employs TRBV20-1 and TRBJ2-4; TCRdb gives TRBD2 as the D gene, but with no DNA this cannot be confirmed. The CDR3 runs 14 residues. Germline V gives CDR1 DFQATT, CDR2 SNEGSKA (reference sequence). Here the CDR3 reads CSANPPGAKNIQYF.

V is TRBV2 and J is TRBJ1-4. From germline, CDR1 is SNHLY and CDR2 FYNNEI. The CDR3 sequence is 22 residues long. The CDR3 here is CASSVPPYDVDGSWATNEKLFF.

The CDR3 sequence: CASSYDSSYEQYF. The chain recombines TRBV12-3 or TRBV12-4 with TRBJ2-7. The CDR3 is 13 amino acids.